This record concerns one T cell receptor (beta chain) sequence. The antigen it recognizes is unknown. No base qualities exist here, and no much larger clone lies one base off it. The sample carries other DNA sequences with the same CDR3. The entry originates in a study of shared clonotypes between healthy human individuals (dated by TCRdb to about 2020). Context from the whole study: The cohort comprised a couple of women and a few men aged 18 to 49 years. For each donor, CD4 naive and CD4 memory were each given three plates, CD8 naive was given two plates, and CD8 memory was given one plate. To increase sequencing depth and limit assay-specific biases, different laboratories used diverse techniques to prepare libraries and sequence TCR repertoires. Each donor's leukapheresis produced roughly between about 0.9 and 9.5 billion PBMCs. Blood TCR repertoires of several healthy adults were deeply sequenced to estimate repertoire size and the extent of clonotype sharing between individuals.

What the research found in general, with its limitations: Naive subsets generally had larger estimated clonotype richness than memory subsets did. Sampling was restricted to blood, and TCR repertoires in tissues likely differ from the TCR repertoires found in blood. Approximately 5% of naive CD4, around 4% of naive CD8, 2% to 2.5% of memory CD4, and 0.35% to 0.5% of memory CD8 clonotypes were shared across a few donors. The small number of donors limited the genetic and exposure-history diversity represented. Pairwise subsampling led to the expectation that sequencing depth would affect the degree of clonotype sharing among donors. Incomplete sequencing was indicated by rarefaction of sorted-subset datasets, despite the large sequencing depth. Compared with non-shared clonotypes, clonotypes shared by all four sorted-subset donors had higher generation probabilities.

There are 13 amino acids in the CDR3, from cysteine to phenylalanine inclusive. The read is trimmed to its CDR3 DNA, 39 bases read in frame from base 1. The junction shows trimming of 1 base on V and 5 bases on J, plus 8 bases between the germline ends. Based on the germline V gene, the CDR1 and CDR2 sequences are SGHTA and FQGNSA. Using the deep immunoSEQ assay, TCR CDR3 regions were amplified from genomic DNA by multiplex PCR. Genomic DNA extracted from each cell subset was distributed evenly over all wells of several immunoSEQ 96-well plates, and each plate served as one replicate. For sorted subsets, roughly 0.2 ug genomic DNA, equal to 25,000 to 35,000 T cell genomes, was loaded into each replicate PCR. The purified libraries were quantified using a Qubit 3.0 fluorometer, sized with a Bioanalyzer 2100, and then quantified again using the KAPA Library Quantification kit. Every immunoSEQ 96-well plate was sequenced on a dedicated single-read 150-cycle Illumina NextSeq 550 flow cell. The original methods were these. The immunoSEQ output contained only junctional sequences without quality scores, so filtering could not match that applied to full-length reads. Sequences were annotated with PyIR, a Python wrapper for IgBLAST v1.9, using IMGT germline references to assign V/J genes and CDR3. Any read was removed if the V/J assignment was weak (E-value above 1e-6), the CDR3 was missing, or the read contained stop codons, out-of-frame junctions, or ambiguous translated residues. V3J clonotypes were defined as sequences sharing the same inferred V gene, J gene, and CDR3 amino acid sequence. To compute the percentage overlap between repertoires, the number of shared unique clonotypes was divided by the size of the smaller repertoire. Richness of each repertoire was evaluated using RTK rarefaction, the Chao1 estimator, and Recon v2.1 estimates of unobserved clonotypes. Generation probabilities for all TCRbeta clonotypes obtained by the gDNA method from a few donors were computed using OLGA. The immuneACCESS repertoire file appears here via TCRdb, limited to in-frame rearrangements. These files lack a portion of the clones; in checked studies, under half of the deficit traces to unresolved V genes, and the cause of the others is not known. V and J calls and clone size follow that table, whereas D and trimming were derived from the DNA. The sample table records roughly 1.4 million clones; approximately 98.5% of these occur just once. The top ten clonotypes cover over 0.3% of the sample.

The donors were healthy, HIV-negative adults with no recently reported acute infections or vaccinations. All donors were Caucasian adults living in Nashville, Tennessee, USA. Magnetic negative selection was used to enrich CD4+ T cells, after which naive cells were positively selected on CD45RA and the negative fraction became the memory subset. Blood was obtained by leukapheresis, after which PBMCs were separated by Ficoll-Histopaque density gradient centrifugation and cryopreserved in liquid nitrogen vapor phase. Analytical flow cytometry was used to check the purity and quantity of each magnetically sorted T cell population. From each sorted fraction, genomic DNA was isolated and quantified by UV absorbance on a Nanodrop 2000c.

Material for sequencing was naive CD4+ T cells sorted from blood. Explained via the paper, the cell subset or site label denotes: CD45RA+ positively selected. The receptor's source is a man between 25 and 39 years old in good health. The sequence joins TRBV7-2 to TRBJ1-2; the D segment cannot be called with confidence. The DNA sequence reads TGTGCCAGCAGCTTAGAGCCCGGGTATGGCTACACCTTC. Its translation is CASSLEPGYGYTF.